This T cell receptor beta chain was captured by sequencing in a study of cytomegalovirus exposure and HLA in healthy donors. About the study: As an earlier analysis found, roughly 180 million T cells yielded approximately 110 million unique TCR beta sequences.

This clone was counted a single time. The germline V gene encodes CDR1 SNHLY and CDR2 FYNNEI. Trimming took off 1 base at V and 1 base at J, with 13 bases between the two ends. The CDR3 runs 16 residues. Primers: 60 Vbeta forward and 13 Jbeta reverse. Measured with immunoSEQ multiplex PCR; TCRdb has only the in-frame clones, and not every one. Of about 130,000 clones detected, more than 75% appear once; the ten largest clones hold approximately 10%. The material sequenced was PBMCs. The source of this sequence is a man younger than 45 in good health and CMV-seropositive. The chain combines TRBV2 with TRBJ1-1; tentative D call: TRBD1 (5 bases). The DNA for the CDR3 is TGTGCCAGCAGTGAAGGGACACCTATTTCGAACACTGAAGCTTTCTTT. Translating it yields CASSEGTPISNTEAFF.